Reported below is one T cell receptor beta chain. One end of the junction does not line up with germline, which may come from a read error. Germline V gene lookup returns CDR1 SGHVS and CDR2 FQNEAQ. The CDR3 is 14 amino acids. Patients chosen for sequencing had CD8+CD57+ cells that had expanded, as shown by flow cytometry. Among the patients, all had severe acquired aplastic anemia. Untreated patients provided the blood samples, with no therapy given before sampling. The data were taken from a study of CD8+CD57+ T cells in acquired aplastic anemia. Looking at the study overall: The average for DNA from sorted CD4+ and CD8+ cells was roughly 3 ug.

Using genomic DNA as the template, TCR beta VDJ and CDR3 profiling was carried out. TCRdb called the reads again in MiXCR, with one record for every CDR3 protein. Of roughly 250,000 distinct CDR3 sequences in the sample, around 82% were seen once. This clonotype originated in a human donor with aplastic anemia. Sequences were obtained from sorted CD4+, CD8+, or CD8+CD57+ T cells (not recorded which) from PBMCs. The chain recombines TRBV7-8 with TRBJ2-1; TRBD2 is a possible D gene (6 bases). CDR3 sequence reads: CASSVSGTPDTQFF. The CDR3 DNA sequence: TGTGCCAGCAGCGTATCGGGGACTCCCGATACGCAGTTTTTC.